Below, 30 T cell receptor beta chains from the same sample are listed, as sequenced in a study of T cells after yellow fever vaccination. TCRdb re-called the 5' RACE reads through MiXCR, storing one row per CDR3 protein. The sample lists approximately 260,000 distinct CDR3 sequences, around 4.9% seen once, with under 3.5% in the top ten. The sequencing here drew on CD4+ T cells sorted from PBMCs, taken on the day of the yellow fever booster vaccination. All receptors derive from a man aged 18 to 29 who received the YFV17D yellow fever vaccine.

This sequence joins TRBV7-2 and TRBJ2-1, with D possibly TRBD1 on 5 matching bases. The V end was cut by 2 bases, the J end by 9 bases, with 14 bases between. Germline CDR1 SGHTA, CDR2 FQGNSA. This CDR3 has 14 amino acids. CDR3 nucleotides: TGTGCCAGCAGCTTACAAAGTTATCAGGGTGAGCAGTTCTTC. It specifies CASSLQSYQGEQFF. The full variable domain, completed using reference TRBV7-2 and TRBJ2-1, is GAGVSQSPSNKVTEKGKDVELRCDPISGHTALYWYRQSLGQGLEFLIYFQGNSAPDKSGLPSDRFSAERTGGSVSTLTIQRTQQEDSAVYLCASSLQSYQGEQFFGPGTRLTVL.

This clonotype came up once. Possible read error: a much larger clone is one base away. The V and J genes are TRBV4-1 and TRBJ2-1; D possibly uses TRBD1 or TRBD2 (6 bases each). The CDR3 runs 14 residues. The germline CDR1 and CDR2 sequences are MGHRA and YSYEKL. The CDR3 protein is CASTAPGGYNELFF. In nucleotides, the CDR3 is TGCGCCAGCACGGCTCCCGGGGGCTACAATGAGCTGTTCTTC.

This sequence joins TRBV7-9 and TRBJ2-1; TRBD1 aligns across 8 bases. The length of the CDR3 is 15 residues. V dropped 4 bases and J dropped 3; count of bases not matched to a gene: 5. Germline-derived CDR1 and CDR2 are SEHNR and FQNEAQ (reference sequence). The CDR3 sequence is CASSSGGAVYNEQFF. The DNA for the CDR3 is TGTGCCAGCAGCTCAGGGGGCGCGGTCTACAATGAGCAGTTCTTC.

This chain connects TRBV4-2 to TRBJ2-2; D gene uncertain. Per the germline V gene, CDR1 is LGHNA and CDR2 is YNFKEQ. The CDR3 extends over 17 amino acids. V was shortened by 4 bases and J by 1 base, with 16 bases between the two germline ends. CDR3 residues: CASSLYESQRNTGELFF. DNA for the CDR3: TGTGCCAGCAGCCTCTACGAGTCCCAGAGGAACACCGGGGAGCTGTTTTTT.

This clonotype was seen a few times. The V gene is TRBV5-1, the J gene TRBJ2-5; D unclear. The germline V and J ends were trimmed by 4 bases and 5 bases, with 15 bases remaining between them. The CDR3 is made up of 14 amino acids. CDR1 and CDR2 from the germline V gene are SGHRS and YFSETQ. In DNA, the CDR3 is TGCGCCAGCAGCCCCGGACCTACATGGGAGACCCAGTACTTC. It yields the protein CASSPGPTWETQYF.

There are many counts of this clonotype. The chain combines TRBV5-1 with TRBJ1-4; the match to TRBD1 covers 7 bases. CDR1 is SGHRS and CDR2 is YFSETQ in the germline V gene. V was pared by 2 bases and J by 3 bases, with 10 bases of the junction left unmatched. CDR3 length equals 17 residues. The CDR3 nucleotides are TGCGCCAGCAGCTTTTCGGGACAGAGTTTGTCTAATGAAAAACTGTTTTTT. This encodes CASSFSGQSLSNEKLFF.

This clonotype occurred many times. The chain couples TRBV6-5 to TRBJ1-2; tentatively, D is TRBD1 (5 bases). Germline V lookup: CDR1 MNHEY, CDR2 SVGAGI. Deletions cut 2 bases from V and 4 bases from J, with 8 bases between. This CDR3 comprises 13 residues. CDR3 in amino acids: CASSYGGGYGYTF. As DNA, the CDR3 is TGTGCCAGCAGTTACGGGGGGGGCTATGGCTACACCTTC.

This chain links TRBV7-2 with TRBJ1-5; D uncertain. The V and J ends lost 5 bases and 9 bases respectively, with 8 bases between them. The CDR3 runs to 11 residues. From germline, CDR1 is SGHTA and CDR2 FQGNSA. CDR3 sequence reads: CASSLPGPQHF. CDR3 DNA: TGTGCCAGCAGCCTACCAGGGCCCCAGCATTTT.

This clonotype was found many times. This chain uses TRBV20-1 with TRBJ2-2; no clear D gene. CDR1 DFQATT and CDR2 SNEGSKA come from the germline V gene (reference sequence). Trimming left V 0 bases short and J 8 bases short, with 7 bases between. The CDR3 length is 12 residues. The CDR3 loop reads CSARDRRGELFF. The CDR3 DNA is TGCAGTGCTAGAGATCGCCGGGGGGAGCTGTTTTTT.

This clonotype appeared many times. The chain's CDR3 is CASSLLGFSNSPLHF. The CDR3 DNA is TGTGCCAGCAGTTTATTGGGGTTCTCTAATTCACCCCTCCACTTT. The chain uses TRBV27 and TRBJ1-6; D unresolved. This CDR3 region has 15 residues. Germline lookup yields CDR1 MNHEY and CDR2 SMNVEV (reference sequence). V lost 1 base and J 6 bases, leaving 10 bases between the germline ends.

The chain recombines TRBV2 with TRBJ2-3; a possible D gene is TRBD2 (7 bases). This CDR3 spans 12 amino acids. V was pared by 11 bases and J by 0 bases, with 9 bases between. CDR1 is SNHLY, CDR2 FYNNEI, per germline. In DNA, the CDR3 is TGTGCCGGGGGGGCTAGCACAGATACGCAGTATTTT. Protein product: CAGGASTDTQYF.

This rearrangement joins TRBV5-1 to TRBJ2-3, with a possible D match to TRBD2 (5 bases). Germline V gene sequence: CDR1 SGHRS, CDR2 YFSETQ. This CDR3 is 13 amino acids long. The V and J ends lost 2 bases and 5 bases respectively, with 9 bases between them. The CDR3 protein is CASSLGRVDTQYF. The CDR3 coding sequence is TGCGCCAGCAGCTTAGGGAGAGTAGATACGCAGTATTTT.

The chain employs TRBV5-1 and TRBJ2-1; 11 nucleotides agree with TRBD2. Germline V CDR1 and CDR2: SGHRS, YFSETQ. The J segment lost 0 bases and the V segment lost 3 bases, leaving 2 bases of the junction unmatched. There are 16 residues in the CDR3. This chain's CDR3 is CASSWGLADSYNEQFF. The CDR3 DNA reads TGCGCCAGCAGCTGGGGACTAGCGGACTCCTACAATGAGCAGTTCTTC. Together with reference TRBV5-1 and TRBJ2-1, the CDR3 gives the full variable domain: KAGVTQTPRYLIKTRGQQVTLSCSPISGHRSVSWYQQTPGQGLQFLFEYFSETQRNKGNFPGRFSGRQFSNSRSEMNVSTLELGDSALYLCASSWGLADSYNEQFFGPGTRLTVL.

The sample holds many counts of this clonotype. The chain joins TRBV7-9 to TRBJ2-3, with D hard to call. The length of the CDR3 is 13 residues. Germline CDR1 SEHNR, CDR2 FQNEAQ (reference sequence). Deletions cut 3 bases from V and 2 bases from J, with 6 bases between. CDR3 sequence: CASSLTDTDTQYF. CDR3 coding DNA: TGTGCCAGCAGCTTGACGGACACAGATACGCAGTATTTT.

In the case of this clonotype: This is likely a read error, given that the CDR3 carries no conserved phenylalanine or tryptophan at its end. The V gene is TRBV28, the J gene TRBJ1-4, with D possibly being TRBD1 (5 bases). Germline lookup yields CDR1 MDHEN and CDR2 SYDVKM. The V end was cut by 7 bases, the J end by 0 bases, with 12 bases between. This CDR3 is 15 amino acids long. In DNA, the CDR3 is TGTGCCAGCACTATAGGGACTGCAACTAATGAAAAACTGTTTCTT. This encodes CASTIGTATNEKLFL.

The rearrangement joins TRBV2 to TRBJ1-6; 12 positions agree with TRBD1. The CDR3 is 15 residues long. Looked up from germline, CDR1 is SNHLY and CDR2 is FYNNEI. With 8 bases clipped from V and 7 bases from J, the junction kept 6 bases outside the gene matches. CDR3 in DNA: TGTGCCAGCGGGACAGGGGGCGCATGGAATTCACCCCTCCACTTT. The encoded protein is CASGTGGAWNSPLHF.

This clonotype appeared many times. The chain has TRBV18 and TRBJ2-1, with D possibly matching TRBD2 (7 bases). CDR1 is KGHSH, CDR2 LQKENI, per germline. The length of the CDR3 is 18 residues. Trimming removed 1 base from V and 6 bases from J, with 22 bases in between. CDR3 residues: CASSPRGRKAGAVNEQFF. The CDR3 nucleotides read TGTGCCAGCTCACCACGGGGGAGGAAGGCGGGGGCGGTCAATGAGCAGTTCTTC. Full variable domain (remainder filled in from reference TRBV18 and TRBJ2-1): NAGVMQNPRHLVRRRGQEARLRCSPMKGHSHVYWYRQLPEEGLKFMVYLQKENIIDESGMPKERFSAEFPKEGPSILRIQQVVRGDSAAYFCASSPRGRKAGAVNEQFFGPGTRLTVL.

The V and J genes are TRBV9 and TRBJ1-1; D is perhaps TRBD1 (6 bases). V lost 4 bases to trimming and J lost 0 bases, with 10 bases between them. The length of the CDR3 is 14 residues. Germline V gene lookup returns CDR1 SGDLS and CDR2 YYNGEE. This chain's CDR3 is CASSPRQVNTEAFF. The DNA of the CDR3 is TGTGCCAGCAGCCCTAGACAGGTGAACACTGAAGCTTTCTTT.

This clonotype was seen many times. The chain links TRBV29-1 to TRBJ2-6; D remains ambiguous. V lost 4 bases, J lost 2 bases, and 9 bases lay in between. The CDR3 is made up of 14 amino acids. Germline-derived CDR1 and CDR2 are SQVTM and ANQGSEA. In nucleotides, the CDR3 is TGCAGCGTTGGTCCTGGGACTGGGGCCAACGTCCTGACTTTC. Encoded protein: CSVGPGTGANVLTF.

This clonotype occurred many times. This chain uses TRBV20-1 with TRBJ2-1; 7 bases match TRBD2. Trimming took 4 bases from V and 8 from J; bases not matched to a gene: 8. Germline CDR1 and CDR2: DFQATT and SNEGSKA (reference sequence). The CDR3 extends over 13 amino acids. The CDR3 DNA sequence: TGCAGTGCTACCGAGACTAGCACCCATGAGCAGTTCTTC. It specifies CSATETSTHEQFF.

The chain combines TRBV7-3 with TRBJ2-6; 7 nucleotides align to TRBD2. Germline values: CDR1 SGHTA, CDR2 FQGTGA. V shed 2 bases, J shed 4 bases, and the junction held 5 bases outside the gene matches. This CDR3 spans 16 amino acids. Here the CDR3 reads CASSLLGGPGANVLTF. The CDR3 DNA follows: TGTGCCAGCAGCTTATTGGGAGGGCCCGGGGCCAACGTCCTGACTTTC.

At least ten counts were recorded for this clonotype. The chain combines TRBV20-1 with TRBJ2-1, with TRBD2 identical over 7 bases. There are 14 residues in the CDR3. V trimming: 6 bases; J trimming: 2 bases; junction bases outside the gene matches: 7. Germline V gene lookup returns CDR1 DFQATT and CDR2 SNEGSKA (reference sequence). The CDR3 DNA reads as TGCAGTGCCGGGACTATCCAACCCTACAATGAGCAGTTCTTC. This gives the protein CSAGTIQPYNEQFF.

This clonotype was recorded many times. This chain joins TRBV20-1 and TRBJ2-1; the D is unclear. This CDR3 contains 12 residues. V gave up 2 bases and J gave up 8 bases, with 10 bases separating them. The germline V gene has CDR1 DFQATT and CDR2 SNEGSKA (reference sequence). The CDR3 region is CSARLLRYEQFF. The DNA for the CDR3 is TGCAGTGCTAGATTGTTGAGGTATGAGCAGTTCTTC.

The V call is TRBV4-1, the J call TRBJ1-4, with 7 bases fitting TRBD1. Trimming removed 4 bases from V and 7 bases from J; junction bases left unmatched: 9. In germline, CDR1 is MGHRA, CDR2 YSYEKL. This CDR3 has 15 residues. The CDR3 region is CASSPYGDSVEKLFF. For the CDR3, the DNA is TGCGCCAGCAGCCCCTACGGGGACAGCGTTGAAAAACTGTTTTTT.

At least ten counts were recorded for this clonotype. The chain carries TRBV7-9 and TRBJ2-3; TRBD2 might be the D (6 bases). The CDR3 sequence is 15 residues long. V dropped 4 bases and J dropped 4 bases, with 15 bases sitting between them. Germline CDR1 is SEHNR and CDR2 is FQNEAQ (reference sequence). The CDR3 spells CASSSYEEGSDTQYF. CDR3 in DNA: TGTGCCAGCAGCTCCTACGAGGAGGGGTCAGATACGCAGTATTTT.

The sample holds a few counts of this clonotype. The V gene is TRBV12-3 or TRBV12-4, the J gene TRBJ2-1; D perhaps matches TRBD1 (6 bases). The CDR3 has 14 residues. Trimming left V 7 bases short and J 9 bases short, with 19 bases between. CDR3 residues: CASTPGHVKAEQFF. CDR3 DNA sequence: TGTGCCAGCACCCCGGGACATGTAAAGGCTGAGCAGTTCTTC.

This clonotype was recorded many times. The chain combines TRBV3-1 with TRBJ2-5; 7 bases line up with TRBD1. The CDR3 runs to 13 residues. Per the germline V gene, CDR1 is LGHDT and CDR2 is YNNKEL (reference sequence). V shed 5 bases and J 4 bases; nucleotides not matched to a gene: 4. The CDR3 nucleotides read TGTGCCAGCAGCGACGACAGGGTAGAGACCCAGTACTTC. This codes for CASSDDRVETQYF.

The gene calls are TRBV18 and TRBJ1-5; D gene unclear. The CDR3 consists of 15 residues. In germline, CDR1 is KGHSH, CDR2 LQKENI. V lost 1 base and J lost 2, with 9 bases in between. The CDR3 region has the DNA TGTGCCAGCTCACCACGGGGTATGGGCAATCAGCCCCAGCATTTT. Amino acids: CASSPRGMGNQPQHF.

This clonotype was seen a few times. The rearrangement uses TRBV19 and TRBJ2-3; D call uncertain. Germline assignment: CDR1 LNHDA and CDR2 SQIVND (reference sequence). CDR3 length: 12 residues. V was cut by 6 bases and J by 13 bases, with 17 bases left in between. CDR3 in amino acids: CASRSSAVAKYF. CDR3 DNA: TGTGCCAGTAGATCATCCGCCGTAGCTAAGTATTTT.

J is TRBJ2-3 and V is TRBV20-1, with 7 bases lining up with TRBD2. CDR1 is DFQATT, CDR2 SNEGSKA, per germline (reference sequence). There are 15 residues in the CDR3. Trimming removed 2 bases from V and 2 bases from J; junction bases left unmatched: 7. The CDR3 coding sequence is TGCAGTGCTAGACAGCCGGGACTACTCACAGATACGCAGTATTTT. This codes for CSARQPGLLTDTQYF.